The rows below give T cell receptor beta chains drawn from one sample of a study of CD8 T cells in ankylosing spondylitis. TCRdb itself ran the 5' RACE reads through MiXCR, one entry per CDR3 protein. The sample holds 150,000 to 200,000 distinct CDR3 sequences, 15% to 20% seen once. The sequenced sample consisted of blood, either unsorted or a sorted T cell fraction (not recorded which). The source is a male donor under 30 with ankylosing spondylitis or in good health (not recorded which). The CDR3 runs from the conserved cysteine through the conserved F or W.

v_gene,CDR3aa
TRBV28,CASSRLNTDTQYF
TRBV20-1,CSAYLPLAGGPDEQFF
TRBV9,CASSVDAGRTYEQYF
TRBV10-1,CASSDRRETQYF
TRBV28,CASSLGAFEQFF
TRBV7-9,CASSLVSDGYTF
TRBV20-1,CSARDPIDGISSPLHF
TRBV20-1,CSALLGGGGTEAFF
TRBV12-3/TRBV12-4,CASSLTIPGELFF
TRBV6-2/TRBV6-3,CASSLEWRETQYF
TRBV29-1,CSVVRGTGELFF
TRBV6-1,CASSASPNTEAFF
TRBV6-5,CASKDYTDTQYF
TRBV7-9,CASSLVSLRGHLSYEQYF
TRBV20-1,CSASGGLADTDTQYF
TRBV30,CAWSVLGGRAITGELFF
TRBV30,CAWERVSAAEQFF
TRBV20-1,CSAIAGGADTQYF
TRBV12-3/TRBV12-4,CASSLSKMVNEQFF
TRBV6-5,CASSQRGFVENFGEETQYF
TRBV29-1,CSVSGTGRTTNYGYTF
TRBV5-1,CASSWRQPRGGELFF
TRBV20-1,CSARGLRGYNEQFF
TRBV20-1,CSAISPMGGHTDTQYF
TRBV10-3,CAIRERDDWGHNEQFF
TRBV29-1,CSVQGNRKTEAFF
TRBV6-6,CASSYGQRETGELFF